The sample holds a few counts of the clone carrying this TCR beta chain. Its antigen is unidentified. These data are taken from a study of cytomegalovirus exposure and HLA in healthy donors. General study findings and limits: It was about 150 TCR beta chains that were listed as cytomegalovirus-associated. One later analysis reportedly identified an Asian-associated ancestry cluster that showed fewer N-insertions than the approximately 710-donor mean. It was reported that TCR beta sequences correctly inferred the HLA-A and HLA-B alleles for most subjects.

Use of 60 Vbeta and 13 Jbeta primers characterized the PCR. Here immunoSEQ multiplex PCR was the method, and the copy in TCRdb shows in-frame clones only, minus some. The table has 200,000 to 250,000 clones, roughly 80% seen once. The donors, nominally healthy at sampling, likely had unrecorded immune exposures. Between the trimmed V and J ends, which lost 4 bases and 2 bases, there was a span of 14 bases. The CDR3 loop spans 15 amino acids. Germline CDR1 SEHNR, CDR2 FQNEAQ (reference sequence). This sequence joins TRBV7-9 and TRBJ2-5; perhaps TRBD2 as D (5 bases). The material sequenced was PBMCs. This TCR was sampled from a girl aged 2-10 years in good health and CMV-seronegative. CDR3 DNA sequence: TGTGCCAGCAGCTCCAGGCCAGCGGAGCAAGAGACCCAGTACTTC. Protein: CASSSRPAEQETQYF.